This TCR beta chain comes out of a study of T-cell reconstitution after alpha-beta-depleted transplantation in children. TCRbeta library construction was performed incorporating unique molecular identifiers. In TCRdb, the PCR reads were re-called with MiXCR into one record per CDR3 protein. Of a few hundred thousand distinct CDR3 sequences in the sample, roughly 26% were seen once. CDR1 and CDR2 from the germline V gene are SGHTA and FQGNSA. The CDR3 length is 15 residues. V was shortened by 1 base and J by 5 bases, with 14 bases between the two germline ends. This clonotype has just a few counts. The TCR originated in a girl aged 2-10 years with Fanconi anemia, due to receive a stem cell transplant. The chain has TRBV7-2 and TRBJ1-2, with D maybe TRBD1 (5 bases). This sample comprised PBMCs, obtained before TCRalphabeta/CD19-depleted stem cell transplant. The CDR3 coding sequence is TGTGCCAGCAGCTTAGATATAATGGGGGGATATGGCTACACCTTC. Translated: CASSLDIMGGYGYTF.